These 5 T cell receptor beta chains were all obtained from the same sample, sequenced in a study of T-cell memory formation after mild COVID-19. TCRdb recomputed calls from the 5' RACE reads with MiXCR, one row per CDR3 protein. The sample holds some 320,000 distinct CDR3 sequences, 15% to 20% seen once. Source material: PBMCs or a T cell subset sorted from them (not recorded which). These receptors originate from a man younger than 35 who had mild COVID-19 (a few samples of this study predate the infection). Cell type and time point are not known.

The chain combines TRBV5-1 with TRBJ2-7; unclear D gene. CDR1 is SGHRS and CDR2 is YFSETQ in the germline V gene. The CDR3 totals 12 residues. The germline V and J ends were trimmed by 6 bases and 6 bases, with 13 bases remaining between them. CDR3 DNA sequence: TGCGCCAGCAAGCACTCGGGCGCCGAGCAGTACTTC. It specifies CASKHSGAEQYF.

This clonotype was seen a few times. The chain employs TRBV28 and TRBJ2-1; possibly TRBD2 for D (5 bases). This CDR3 is 13 amino acids long. Germline assignment: CDR1 MDHEN and CDR2 SYDVKM. V gave up 8 bases and J gave up 13 bases, with 21 bases separating them. The CDR3 loop is CASSLGLTSFQFF. CDR3 in DNA: TGTGCCAGCTCCTTGGGCCTTACTAGTTTCCAGTTCTTC.

This clonotype occurred a few times. J is TRBJ1-3 and V is TRBV15; D is uncertain. This CDR3 contains 14 residues. Germline CDR1 and CDR2: LNHNV and YYDKDF (reference sequence). Trimming shortened V by 4 bases and J by 4 bases, and 11 bases separated the two germline ends. This CDR3 reads CATSKFRNGNTIYF. The CDR3 DNA is TGTGCCACCAGCAAGTTTAGGAACGGAAACACCATATATTTT.

This rearrangement joins TRBV11-2 to TRBJ2-7; D ambiguous. The CDR3 sequence is 15 residues long. V was clipped by 1 base and J by 0 bases, with 10 bases between them. From germline, CDR1 is SGHAT and CDR2 FQNNGV. The CDR3 region is CASSLGLGTSYEQYF. For the CDR3, the DNA is TGTGCCAGCAGCTTAGGTCTTGGCACCTCCTACGAGCAGTACTTC.

The genes are TRBV12-3 or TRBV12-4 and TRBJ1-1; 8 bases are shared with TRBD1. This CDR3 has 14 amino acids. V shed 6 bases, J shed 1 base, and the junction held 4 bases outside the gene matches. CDR3 sequence: CASRVGQANTEAFF. As DNA, the CDR3 is TGTGCCAGCAGAGTGGGACAGGCGAACACTGAAGCTTTCTTT.